This paragraph reports one TCR beta chain. Its antigen is unknown. This specimen belongs to a study of blood T cells in healthy people across ages. Per-sample yields of isolated PBMCs were at least 6.5 million. There were at least 6 micrograms of total RNA extracted from every sample. Whole-study findings and limits: Age advanced and TCR beta diversity per million T cells fell, roughly linearly. Diversity was higher, and naive CD4+ cells more numerous, in long-lived donors than in aged donors.

Alongside a J-beta primer mix, a sample-barcoded 5' primer served in a second PCR lasting 7 to 11 cycles. TCRdb processed the 5' RACE reads anew with MiXCR; each CDR3 protein has one entry. The sample consists of about a million distinct CDR3 sequences, 51% of them appearing once. Sequencing was done on a sample of blood. This receptor was identified in a woman aged 55-70 years in good health.

CDR3 coding DNA: TGTGCCAGCAGGGGGAGCGGGAGGGGCTACGAGCAGTACTTC. Translation: CASRGSGRGYEQYF. The V call is TRBV7-8, the J call TRBJ2-7; 10 bases map to TRBD2. Per germline, CDR1 SGHVS and CDR2 FQNEAQ. J lost 3 bases, V lost 6 bases, and 5 bases had no gene match. The CDR3 runs to 14 residues. The full variable domain, its missing parts supplied by reference TRBV7-8 and TRBJ2-7, is GAGVSQSPRYKVAKRGQDVALRCDPISGHVSLFWYQQALGQGPEFLTYFQNEAQLDKSGLPSDRFFAERPEGSVSTLKIQRTQQEDSAVYLCASRGSGRGYEQYFGPGTRLTVT.